This entry lists 12 T cell receptor beta chains sequenced from one sample in a study of CD4+ T cells in melanoma. This table comes from immunoSEQ multiplex PCR, and its TCRdb copy is limited to in-frame clones, with some not included. The profile shows more than 90,000 clones, 92% of them singletons. Material: peripheral blood. The receptors were sampled from a human donor with melanoma.

This chain uses TRBV6-1 with TRBJ2-3, with TRBD1 identical over 10 bases. From germline, CDR1 is MNHNS and CDR2 SASEGT. Unmatched junction bases numbered 11, after V lost 0 bases and J lost 5 bases. This CDR3 has 18 residues. The CDR3 spells CASSEAGAGTGEEDTQYF. DNA for the CDR3: TGTGCCAGCAGTGAAGCTGGCGCCGGGACAGGGGAGGAAGATACGCAGTATTTT.

The chain links TRBV7-9 to TRBJ1-2; 8 bases align to TRBD1. Germline V gene lookup returns CDR1 SEHNR and CDR2 FQNEAQ (reference sequence). The CDR3 length is 14 residues. The V segment lost 7 bases and the J segment 4 bases; nucleotides outside the gene matches: 8. CDR3: CASTHRDRTYGYTF. CDR3 nucleotide sequence: TGTGCCAGCACGCACCGGGACAGGACCTATGGCTACACCTTC.

This chain uses TRBV15 with TRBJ2-1; D gene uncertain. Germline loops: CDR1 LNHNV, CDR2 YYDKDF (reference sequence). The V gene lost 0 bases and the J gene lost 8 bases, with 8 bases spanning the gap. The CDR3 extends over 13 amino acids. The CDR3 is CATSRDRFDEQFF. The CDR3 DNA is TGTGCCACCAGCAGAGATCGGTTCGATGAGCAGTTCTTC.

The gene calls are TRBV15 and TRBJ2-7; no firm D call. This CDR3 contains 14 residues. Germline V gene data show CDR1 as LNHNV and CDR2 as YYDKDF (reference sequence). The V end was cut by 3 bases, the J end by 0 bases, with 9 bases between. The CDR3 loop is CATSSTGLSYEQYF. In DNA, the CDR3 is TGTGCCACCAGCAGTACGGGCCTCTCCTACGAGCAGTACTTC.

The J gene is TRBJ2-7, the V gene TRBV6-5, with D perhaps assigned TRBD1 or TRBD2 (5 bases each). Trimming cost V 2 bases and J 4 bases, with 15 bases left between them. The CDR3 extends over 15 amino acids. Germline assignment: CDR1 MNHEY and CDR2 SVGAGI. The CDR3 coding sequence is TGTGCCAGCAGTTACCCAAGGGACGGGCGGTACGAGCAGTACTTC. It yields the protein CASSYPRDGRYEQYF.

This clone was detected only a few times. The chain couples TRBV19 to TRBJ2-5; 7 bases line up with TRBD2. Germline trimming cut 6 bases from V and 2 bases from J; bases unmatched to any gene: 3. The CDR3 is made up of 13 amino acids. From germline, CDR1 is LNHDA and CDR2 SQIVND (reference sequence). In nucleotides, the CDR3 is TGTGCCAGTAGGTTAGCGGGTCAAGAGACCCAGTACTTC. It yields the protein CASRLAGQETQYF.

For this clone: A read error may account for a junction end that differs from germline. The chain combines TRBV13 with TRBJ1-2; 8 bases fit TRBD1. Germline V lookup: CDR1 PRHDT, CDR2 FYEKMQ (reference sequence). The CDR3 consists of 15 residues. The CDR3 nucleotides read TGTGCCAGCTGCTTGCTTCGGGACAGGACTTATGGCTACACCTTC. Protein product: CASCLLRDRTYGYTF.

This clone was seen a few times. The chain employs TRBV4-1 and TRBJ1-5, with D perhaps matching TRBD1 (6 bases). The CDR3 totals 15 residues. In germline, CDR1 is MGHRA, CDR2 YSYEKL. V was shortened by 4 bases and J by 1 base, with 11 bases between the two germline ends. The DNA for the CDR3 is TGCGCCAGCAGCCGAAACAGGGAGAGCAATCAGCCCCAGCATTTT. Its protein is CASSRNRESNQPQHF.

This chain joins TRBV18 and TRBJ2-2; D is possibly TRBD2 (6 bases). The CDR3 spans 15 residues. Between the trimmed V and J ends, which lost 5 bases and 8 bases, there was a span of 18 bases. The V gene's germline CDR1 is KGHSH and CDR2 LQKENI. The CDR3: CASSTTAGIIGELFF. DNA of the CDR3: TGTGCCAGCTCAACTACCGCGGGGATAATAGGGGAGCTGTTTTTT.

The genes are TRBV28 and TRBJ2-5; no reliable D call. The germline V gene encodes CDR1 MDHEN and CDR2 SYDVKM. This CDR3 is 13 amino acids long. V gave up 7 bases and J gave up 5 bases, with 14 bases separating them. CDR3 nucleotides: TGTGCCAGCAATCCGGGCCCTTGGGAGACCCAGTACTTC. Amino acids: CASNPGPWETQYF.

The chain has TRBV30 and TRBJ2-5, with a possible D match to TRBD2 (5 bases). V was clipped by 2 bases and J by 4 bases, with 8 bases between them. The CDR3 extends over 12 amino acids. In germline, CDR1 is GTSNPN, CDR2 SVGIG (reference sequence). CDR3 amino acids: CAWSRSGETQYF. Here the CDR3 DNA reads TGTGCCTGGAGTAGGAGCGGAGAGACCCAGTACTTC.

This chain connects TRBV7-2 to TRBJ2-1, with D perhaps TRBD2 (6 bases). With 5 bases removed from V and 10 bases from J, the gap between germline ends came to 18 bases. Germline CDR1 reads SGHTA; CDR2 reads FQGNSA. This CDR3 contains 14 residues. The CDR3 loop is CASSLGTLKGEQFF. CDR3 DNA: TGTGCCAGCAGCCTCGGGACTCTTAAAGGGGAGCAGTTCTTC.